This T cell receptor (beta chain) derives from a study of early T cells in non-severe SARS-CoV-2 infection. cDNA molecules, individually, were tagged with unique molecular identifiers. TCRdb reprocessed the 5' RACE reads via MiXCR and lists one record per CDR3 protein. The table lists approximately 50,000 distinct CDR3 sequences, about 9.3% of them singletons, with 14% to 15% in the top ten. V lost 0 bases and J lost 5, with 10 bases in between. The CDR3 extends over 14 amino acids. CDR1 is SGHAT and CDR2 is FQNNGV in the germline V gene. This clonotype was picked up many times. Specimen: whole blood. This rearrangement joins TRBV11-2 to TRBJ2-5, with unresolved D. The sequence was collected from an adult who was a healthcare worker with PCR-confirmed SARS-CoV-2 infection or an uninfected control (not recorded which). CDR3 nucleotide sequence: TGTGCCAGCAGCTTAGAGAACGGCATGGAGACCCAGTACTTC. Translating it yields CASSLENGMETQYF.